Presented here are 18 T cell receptor beta chains from one specimen sequenced in a study of blood T cell repertoires in COVID-19 (dated by TCRdb to the early 2020s). Receptors were amplified or captured by the immunoSEQ multiplex PCR assay. What TCRdb holds here is the immuneACCESS table cut down to in-frame rearrangements. Part of the clones is not present; checked against another copy, under half of the missing clones reflect an unresolved V gene, and the others are unexplained. This sample is represented by over 200,000 clones; around 90% of them were singletons. Together, the top ten hold approximately 2.5% of the sample. Sequencing input: peripheral blood. Source of these receptors: a man under 40 with COVID-19, enrolled during active disease.

V and J are TRBV24-1 and TRBJ2-5, with a tentative D call TRBD2 (7 bases). This CDR3 is 14 amino acids long. The V and J ends lost 6 bases and 5 bases respectively, with 15 bases between them. Germline V gives CDR1 KGHDR, CDR2 SFDVKD. CDR3: CATSRVGGGETQYF. The CDR3 nucleotides are TGTGCCACCAGTAGGGTGGGAGGGGGTGAGACCCAGTACTTC.

V gene TRBV3-1 (or the pseudogene TRBV3-2) combines with J gene TRBJ2-3; D not resolved. CDR1 LGHDT and CDR2 YNNKEL come from the germline V gene (reference sequence). The V gene lost 5 bases and the J gene lost 0 bases, with 6 bases spanning the gap. CDR3 length equals 13 residues. The CDR3 DNA reads as TGTGCCAGCAGCGCCAGTAGCACAGATACGCAGTATTTT. Translated: CASSASSTDTQYF.

The rearrangement links TRBV24-1 to TRBJ1-2; TRBD1 matches at 7 bases. This CDR3 has 17 residues. Germline V gene lookup returns CDR1 KGHDR and CDR2 SFDVKD. J lost 3 bases, V lost 3 bases, and 12 bases had no gene match. Here the CDR3 DNA reads TGTGCCACCAGTGATCTGAGGGGGCGAGGACGCGACTATGGCTACACCTTC. It encodes CATSDLRGRGRDYGYTF.

The rearrangement links TRBV18 to TRBJ2-7, with D hard to call. The V gene's germline CDR1 is KGHSH and CDR2 LQKENI. V was pared by 5 bases and J by 1 base, with 15 bases between. The CDR3 spans 15 residues. In DNA, the CDR3 is TGTGCCAGCTCAAGTCTACAGCACCCGTCCTACGAGCAGTACTTC. It is translated as CASSSLQHPSYEQYF.

This chain joins TRBV21-1 and TRBJ2-1; the D segment call TRBD2 is taken from the table without a DNA check. TRBV21-1 is designated a pseudogene. CDR3 size: 15 residues. The CDR3 spells CASSKVRTSGPKQFF. The CDR3 coding sequence is TGTGCCAGCAGCAAAGTCCGGACTAGCGGCCCTAAGCAGTTCTTC.

The J gene is TRBJ2-3, the V gene TRBV29-1, with D possibly matching TRBD1 (6 bases). The CDR3 contains 13 residues. V was clipped by 6 bases and J by 2 bases, with 12 bases between them. Germline CDR1 and CDR2: SQVTM and ANQGSEA. DNA of the CDR3: TGCAGCGTGGACAGCGTCTACACAGATACGCAGTATTTT. Its translation is CSVDSVYTDTQYF.

The DNA for the CDR3 is TGTGCCAGTTATCCGGGACTAGCGGATCAAGAGACCCAGTACTTC. It codes for CASYPGLADQETQYF. V is TRBV27 and J is TRBJ2-5, with TRBD2 identical over 11 bases. This CDR3 contains 15 residues. The germline V gene encodes CDR1 MNHEY and CDR2 SMNVEV (reference sequence). J gave up 2 bases and V 9 bases, and 8 bases lay outside the gene matches.

V is TRBV9 and J is TRBJ2-1, with 7 bases identical to TRBD2. CDR3 size: 14 residues. Germline loops: CDR1 SGDLS, CDR2 YYNGEE. Trimming cost V 4 bases and J 8 bases; bases outside gene matches: 9. The CDR3 here is CASSLRTSSDEQFF. Here the CDR3 DNA reads TGTGCCAGCAGCCTCCGGACTAGTAGCGATGAGCAGTTCTTC.

The rearrangement uses TRBV19 and TRBJ2-3; D gene uncertain. This CDR3 contains 15 residues. The V end lost 3 bases, the J end lost 6 bases, and 16 bases lay between the germline ends. Germline V gives CDR1 LNHDA, CDR2 SQIVND (reference sequence). The CDR3 DNA reads TGTGCCAGTAGTATCGGTCAGGAACCTGGTGATACGCAGTATTTT. This translates into CASSIGQEPGDTQYF.

The chain recombines TRBV14 with TRBJ2-7, with TRBD1 as a possible D gene (6 bases). Trimming pared 4 bases from V and 5 bases from J, leaving 15 bases between. Germline lookup yields CDR1 SGHDN and CDR2 FVKESK. This CDR3 contains 14 residues. DNA of the CDR3: TGTGCCAGCAGCCCGACAGGTTCTTGGGACGAGCAGTACTTC. Protein sequence: CASSPTGSWDEQYF. The complete variable domain, with remaining parts taken from reference TRBV14 and TRBJ2-7, reads EAGVTQFPSHSVIEKGQTVTLRCDPISGHDNLYWYRRVMGKEIKFLLHFVKESKQDESGMPNNRFLAERTGGTYSTLKVQPAELEDSGVYFCASSPTGSWDEQYFGPGTRLTVT.

The chain has TRBV6-5 and TRBJ2-3, with 10 bases identical to TRBD1. The CDR3 contains 14 residues. CDR1 MNHEY and CDR2 SVGAGI come from the germline V gene. Trimming removed 6 bases from V and 5 bases from J; junction bases left unmatched: 5. The CDR3, as DNA: TGTGCCAGCAGACGGGACAGGGGTCAAGATACGCAGTATTTT. It specifies CASRRDRGQDTQYF.

The CDR3 DNA follows: TGTGCCAGTAGTCGGGGAACTTTTAATCAGCCCCAGCATTTT. Its protein product is CASSRGTFNQPQHF. The chain carries TRBV19 and TRBJ1-5; no definite D call. Germline V lookup: CDR1 LNHDA, CDR2 SQIVND (reference sequence). CDR3 length: 14 residues. V shed 5 bases and J shed 4 bases, with 12 bases lying between them.

This chain joins TRBV6-2 or TRBV6-3 and TRBJ1-5; D is possibly TRBD1 (5 bases). In germline, CDR1 is MNHEY, CDR2 SVGEGT. V gave up 2 bases and J gave up 0 bases, with 26 bases separating them. The CDR3 is 21 residues long. In DNA form, the CDR3 reads TGTGCCAGCAGTTACGATGTACTCTTTGCCGGGGGAACGTATAGCAATCAGCCCCAGCATTTT. It yields the protein CASSYDVLFAGGTYSNQPQHF.

The rearrangement links TRBV10-2 to TRBJ1-4; 7 bases agree with TRBD1. This CDR3 spans 13 amino acids. Per germline, CDR1 WSHSY and CDR2 SAAADI. J lost 8 bases, V lost 0 bases, and 0 bases had no gene match. This chain's CDR3 is CASSESRGEKLFF. The CDR3 DNA reads as TGCGCCAGCAGTGAGTCCAGGGGGGAAAAACTGTTTTTT.

The chain couples TRBV24-1 to TRBJ1-1, with a possible D match to TRBD1 (5 bases). The CDR3 loop spans 13 amino acids. V was clipped by 3 bases and J by 13 bases, with 17 bases between them. CDR1 and CDR2 (germline): KGHDR, SFDVKD. The DNA for the CDR3 is TGTGCCACCAGTGATGCCGGGACTTCTCCTTTTTTCTTT. The encoded protein is CATSDAGTSPFFF.

The chain carries TRBV5-1 and TRBJ2-1, with D possibly TRBD1 on 6 matching bases. Germline CDR1 reads SGHRS; CDR2 reads YFSETQ. The CDR3 has 15 amino acids. V was shortened by 1 base and J by 4 bases, with 12 bases between the two germline ends. CDR3 bases: TGCGCCAGCAGCTTGTTTCGGACAGATTACAATGAGCAGTTCTTC. This gives the protein CASSLFRTDYNEQFF. Filled out from reference TRBV5-1 and TRBJ2-1, the complete variable domain reads KAGVTQTPRYLIKTRGQQVTLSCSPISGHRSVSWYQQTPGQGLQFLFEYFSETQRNKGNFPGRFSGRQFSNSRSEMNVSTLELGDSALYLCASSLFRTDYNEQFFGPGTRLTVL.

The gene calls are TRBV13 and TRBJ1-1; 8 bases match TRBD1. Germline trimming cut 4 bases from V and 0 bases from J; bases unmatched to any gene: 10. Germline V gene sequence: CDR1 PRHDT, CDR2 FYEKMQ (reference sequence). The CDR3 has 17 amino acids. The chain's CDR3 is CASSWTLTGEMNTEAFF. The CDR3 DNA reads TGTGCCAGCAGCTGGACCTTGACAGGGGAGATGAACACTGAAGCTTTCTTT.

The rearrangement joins TRBV30 to TRBJ2-2, with D tentatively TRBD1 (5 bases). Germline V gene data show CDR1 as GTSNPN and CDR2 as SVGIG (reference sequence). V was trimmed by 0 bases and J by 5 bases, leaving 13 bases between them. This CDR3 has 15 amino acids. For the CDR3, the DNA is TGTGCCTGGAGTGTAAGGGGCCTTGGGACCGGGGAGCTGTTTTTT. Its protein product is CAWSVRGLGTGELFF.